The source of this TCR beta chain is a study of CD8+CD57+ T cells in acquired aplastic anemia. Study-level background: The study obtained an average of around 3.4 ug of DNA from sorted CD4+ and CD8+ cells.

This clonotype was counted a single time. Its antigen is unidentified. Those patients picked for sequencing had displayed CD8+CD57+ cell expansion on flow cytometry. The TCR beta profiling, which covered VDJ combination and CDR3 sequence, was carried out using genomic DNA as the template. TCRdb reanalysed the reads using MiXCR and keeps one entry per CDR3 protein. The sample holds around 190,000 distinct CDR3 sequences, nearly 50% seen once. This CDR3 is 15 amino acids long. Looked up from germline, CDR1 is LNHNV and CDR2 is YYDKDF (reference sequence). The V end lost 0 bases, the J end lost 2 bases, and 10 bases lay between the germline ends. Study conclusions and caveats: Shared by patients and controls, around 27 CD8+ CDR3s were abundant in patients. In CD8+ cells, Simpson's diversity showed no significant difference between patients and controls.

J is TRBJ1-1 and V is TRBV15, with D uncertain. This sequence was found in a human donor with aplastic anemia. Sequenced material: sorted CD4+, CD8+, or CD8+CD57+ T cells (not recorded which) from PBMCs. The CDR3 reads CATSRELTGNTEAFF. CDR3 DNA sequence: TGTGCCACCAGCAGAGAGTTGACGGGCAACACTGAAGCTTTCTTT.